This TCR beta chain was profiled in a study of cytomegalovirus exposure and HLA in healthy donors. The PCR contained 60 Vbeta and 13 Jbeta primers. Method: immunoSEQ multiplex PCR; TCRdb's copy keeps in-frame clones and lacks some. Among some 110,000 clones, 78% were seen once, and the ten largest hold approximately 5.1%. Whole-study results and caveats: An analysis done earlier found most TCR beta V segments productive about 87% or about 30% of the time. The authors later linked a missense DCLRE1C variant to TCR beta V- and J-gene trimming.

Remarks on this clone: The target antigen is unknown.

There were likely unrecorded immune exposures, though donors were nominally healthy when sampled. The CDR3 is 13 residues long. Germline V lookup: CDR1 SGDLS, CDR2 YYNGEE. This chain connects TRBV9 to TRBJ2-5, with D maybe TRBD1 (6 bases). The DNA end lines up better with TRBJ2-7; the J call may be wrong. The sequence came from a male donor in good health and CMV-seronegative. Input material: PBMCs. The CDR3 protein is CASSATGVAEQYF. In nucleotides, the CDR3 is TGTGCCAGCAGCGCGACAGGAGTGGCCGAGCAGTACTTC.